The source of this T cell receptor (beta chain) is a study of T-cell reconstitution after alpha-beta-depleted transplantation in children listed by TCRdb under 2016. Some background on the complete study: Using TCR repertoire profiling, the study quantitatively followed how T-cell immune reconstitution unfolded in children after TCRalphabeta/CD19-depleted allogeneic hematopoietic cell transplantation.

This clonotype was detected a few times. Its antigen is unknown. The input lacks base qualities; no much larger clone sits a single base away. Library prep was done by PCR. These reads were obtained on an Illumina HiSeq 2500. To normalize quantification of the TCRbeta repertoire, the TCR libraries were built with molecular barcoding that relied on unique molecular identifiers. TCRdb reran the public reads through fastp at Q25 and MiXCR, keeping productive beta chains. Here each entry gathers all rows of one CDR3 protein and keeps the most common genes and DNA. Recorded for this sample are 200,000 or so distinct CDR3 sequences; roughly 7% of them occurred a single time. Around 5% of the sample is taken by the ten largest. Taken from cysteine to phenylalanine, the CDR3 has 16 residues. Solely the CDR3 DNA is kept, with 48 bases framed from the first base. The CDR1 and CDR2 encoded by the germline V gene are LGHNA and YNFKEQ. V is pared back by 8 bases and J by 0 bases, with 18 bases lying between the germline termini.

The sample's treatment or condition label, in plain terms: allogeneic hematopoietic cell transplantation with graft depleted of TCRalphabeta T cells and CD19 B cells. The children who served as transplant recipients had been given grafts of TCRalphabeta/CD19-depleted allogeneic hematopoietic cells. Broader findings and caveats from the paper: The high TCRbeta diversity at day 60 in some patients was ascribed to recipient T cells and intrathymic progenitors that had survived conditioning. Over the following months the frequencies of hyperexpanded clones went down, and after one year T-cell counts and TCRbeta diversity were mostly credited to newly produced T cells. The apparently early recovery of alphabetaT-cell counts about two months after transplant reportedly depended on only several hundred rapidly expanded clones that came from non-depleted graft cells.

This TCR was recovered from a boy younger than 10 with acute lymphoblastic leukemia, due to receive a stem cell transplant. Sequencing was performed on PBMCs, taken before TCRalphabeta/CD19-depleted stem cell transplant. The chain uses TRBV4-2 and TRBJ2-3; the D segment might be TRBD1 or TRBD2, since each matches 6 bases. The DNA sequence is TGTGCCAGCCAAGAACCAAGGGGGACTAGCACAGATACGCAGTATTTT. This gives the protein CASQEPRGTSTDTQYF.